This TCR beta chain comes out of a study of CD8+ T cells in alopecia areata. RNA extraction was followed by reverse transcription into cDNA, which acted as the sequencing template. The method was immunoSEQ multiplex PCR; TCRdb's version includes in-frame clones alone and lacks a portion of them. The sample carries 200,000 or so clones, roughly two fifths recorded once. This clone has just a few counts. Its target is not known. CDR3 length equals 17 residues. Trimming cost V 2 bases and J 0 bases, with 14 bases left between them. Germline-derived CDR1 and CDR2 are WNHNN and SYGVQD (reference sequence). Whole-study findings and limits: While tofacitinib was given, many expanded lesional clones persisted in scalp and blood. Scalp clonality, together with expanded CD8+ clones among the top 100, fell significantly with tofacitinib.

Treatment noted: oral pan-JAK inhibitor, 5-10 mg twice daily. Individuals with alopecia areata gave both lesional scalp punch biopsies and peripheral blood for collection. This clonotype originated in a human donor with alopecia areata. This chain joins TRBV10-1 and TRBJ2-1, with a tentative D call TRBD1 (6 bases). This specimen consisted of CD4+ T cells sorted from blood, obtained around week 34, from a patient treated with tofacitinib. The CDR3 DNA reads TGCGCCAGCAGTGAGAAATGGAGCAGGGGCTCCTACAATGAGCAGTTCTTC. As protein: CASSEKWSRGSYNEQFF.